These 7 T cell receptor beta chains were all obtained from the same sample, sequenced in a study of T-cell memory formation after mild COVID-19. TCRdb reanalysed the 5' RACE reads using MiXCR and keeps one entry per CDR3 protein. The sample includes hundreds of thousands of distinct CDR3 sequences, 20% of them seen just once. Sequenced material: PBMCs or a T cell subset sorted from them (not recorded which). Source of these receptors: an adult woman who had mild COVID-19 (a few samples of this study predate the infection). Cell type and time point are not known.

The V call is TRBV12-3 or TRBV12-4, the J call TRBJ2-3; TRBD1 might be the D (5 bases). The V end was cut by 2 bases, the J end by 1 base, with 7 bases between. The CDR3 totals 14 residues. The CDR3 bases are TGTGCCAGCAGTTTACAGGGTCGCACAGATACGCAGTATTTT. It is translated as CASSLQGRTDTQYF.

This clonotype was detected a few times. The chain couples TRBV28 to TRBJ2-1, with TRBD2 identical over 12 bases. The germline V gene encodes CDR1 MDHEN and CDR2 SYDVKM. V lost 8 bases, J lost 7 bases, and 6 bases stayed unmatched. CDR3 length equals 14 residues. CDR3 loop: CASLAGGPRNEQFF. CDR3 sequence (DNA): TGTGCCAGCCTAGCGGGGGGGCCTCGTAATGAGCAGTTCTTC.

For the CDR3, the DNA is TGTGCCAGCAGCCAAGACCCGTCCTATGGCTACACCTTC. Its protein product is CASSQDPSYGYTF. This chain uses TRBV3-1 with TRBJ1-2; no reliable D call. The CDR3 contains 13 residues. Trimming left V 0 bases short and J 4 bases short, with 6 bases between. Germline CDR1 is LGHDT and CDR2 is YNNKEL (reference sequence).

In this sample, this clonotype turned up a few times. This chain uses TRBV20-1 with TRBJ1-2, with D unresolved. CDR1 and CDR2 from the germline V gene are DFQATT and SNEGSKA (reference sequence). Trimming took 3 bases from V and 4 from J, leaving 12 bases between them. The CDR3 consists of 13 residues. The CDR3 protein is CSASQTGPYGYTF. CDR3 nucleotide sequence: TGCAGTGCTAGCCAGACCGGCCCCTATGGCTACACCTTC.

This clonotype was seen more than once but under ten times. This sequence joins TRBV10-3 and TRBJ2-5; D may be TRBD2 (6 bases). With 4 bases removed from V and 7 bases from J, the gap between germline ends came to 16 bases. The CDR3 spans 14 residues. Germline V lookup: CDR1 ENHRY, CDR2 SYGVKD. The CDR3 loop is CAISGDSGQGTQYF. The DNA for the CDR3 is TGTGCCATCAGTGGTGATAGCGGCCAGGGGACCCAGTACTTC.

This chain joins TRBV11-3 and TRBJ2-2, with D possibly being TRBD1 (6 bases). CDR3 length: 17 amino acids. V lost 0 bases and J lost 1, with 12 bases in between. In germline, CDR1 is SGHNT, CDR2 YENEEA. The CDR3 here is CASSLDLNRVNTGELFF. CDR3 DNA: TGTGCCAGCAGCTTAGATCTGAACAGGGTGAACACCGGGGAGCTGTTTTTT. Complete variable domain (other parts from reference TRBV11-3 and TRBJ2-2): EAGVVQSPRYKIIEKKQPVAFWCNPISGHNTLYWYLQNLGQGPELLIRYENEEAVDDSQLPKDRFSAERLKGVDSTLKIQPAELGDSAVYLCASSLDLNRVNTGELFFGEGSRLTVL.

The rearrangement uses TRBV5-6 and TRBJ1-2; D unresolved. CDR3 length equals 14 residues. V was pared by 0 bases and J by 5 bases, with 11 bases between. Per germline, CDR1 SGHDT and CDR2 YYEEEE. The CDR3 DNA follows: TGTGCCAGCAGCTTGGGCAGTCCGAGGTATGGCTACACCTTC. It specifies CASSLGSPRYGYTF.